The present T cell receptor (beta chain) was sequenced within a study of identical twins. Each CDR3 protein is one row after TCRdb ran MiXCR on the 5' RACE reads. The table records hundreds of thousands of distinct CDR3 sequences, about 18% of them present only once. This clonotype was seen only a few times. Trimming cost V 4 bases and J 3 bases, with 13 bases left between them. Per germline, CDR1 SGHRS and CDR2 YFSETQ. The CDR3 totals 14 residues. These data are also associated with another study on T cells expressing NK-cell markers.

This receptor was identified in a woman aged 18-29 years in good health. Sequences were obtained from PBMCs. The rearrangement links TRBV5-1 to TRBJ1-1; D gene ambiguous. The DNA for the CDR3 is TGCGCCAGCAGCCCCGGCCTGGGGTACACTGAAGCTTTCTTT. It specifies CASSPGLGYTEAFF. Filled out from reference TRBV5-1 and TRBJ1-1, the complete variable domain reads KAGVTQTPRYLIKTRGQQVTLSCSPISGHRSVSWYQQTPGQGLQFLFEYFSETQRNKGNFPGRFSGRQFSNSRSEMNVSTLELGDSALYLCASSPGLGYTEAFFGQGTRLTVV.